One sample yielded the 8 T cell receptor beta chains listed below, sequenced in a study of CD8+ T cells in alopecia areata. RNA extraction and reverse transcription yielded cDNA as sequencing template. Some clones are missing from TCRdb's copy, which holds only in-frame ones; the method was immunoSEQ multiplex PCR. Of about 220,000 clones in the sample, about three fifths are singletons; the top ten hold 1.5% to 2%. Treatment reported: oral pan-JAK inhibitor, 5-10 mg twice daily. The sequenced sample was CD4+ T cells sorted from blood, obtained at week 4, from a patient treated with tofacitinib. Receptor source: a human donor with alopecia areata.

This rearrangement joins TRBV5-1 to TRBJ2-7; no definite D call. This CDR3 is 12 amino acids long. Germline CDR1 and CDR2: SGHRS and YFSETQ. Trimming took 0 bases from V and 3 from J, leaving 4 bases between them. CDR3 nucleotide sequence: TGCGCCAGCAGCTTGGGGCACTACGAGCAGTACTTC. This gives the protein CASSLGHYEQYF.

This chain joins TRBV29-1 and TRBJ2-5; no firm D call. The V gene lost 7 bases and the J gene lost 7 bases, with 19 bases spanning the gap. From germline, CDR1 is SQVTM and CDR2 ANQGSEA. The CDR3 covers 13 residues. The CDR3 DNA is TGCAGCGCCCGCGCGGCGTCGTTAGGGACCCAGTACTTC. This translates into CSARAASLGTQYF.

The CDR3, as DNA: TGTGCCAGCAGTTACGGGCCGCCTGGAGTGGAGCCCCAGCATTTT. It specifies CASSYGPPGVEPQHF. The chain is built from TRBV6-6 and TRBJ1-5; D gene unclear. CDR3 size: 15 residues. Trimming removed 2 bases at V and 8 bases at J, with 16 bases between. Germline lookup yields CDR1 MNHNY and CDR2 SVGAGI (reference sequence).

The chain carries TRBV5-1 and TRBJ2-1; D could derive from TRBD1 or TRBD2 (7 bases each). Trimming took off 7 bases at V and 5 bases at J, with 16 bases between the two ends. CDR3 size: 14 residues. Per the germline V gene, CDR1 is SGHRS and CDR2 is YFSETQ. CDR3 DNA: TGCGCCAGCTTCGCAGGGGGGGCCCACAATGAGCAGTTCTTC. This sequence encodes CASFAGGAHNEQFF.

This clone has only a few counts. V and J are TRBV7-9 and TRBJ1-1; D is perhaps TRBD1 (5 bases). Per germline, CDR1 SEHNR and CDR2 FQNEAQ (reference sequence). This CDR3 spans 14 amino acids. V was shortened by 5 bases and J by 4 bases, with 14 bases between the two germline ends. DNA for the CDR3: TGTGCCAGCAGCCCCCGAAGGGGTTTCACTGAAGCTTTCTTT. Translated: CASSPRRGFTEAFF.

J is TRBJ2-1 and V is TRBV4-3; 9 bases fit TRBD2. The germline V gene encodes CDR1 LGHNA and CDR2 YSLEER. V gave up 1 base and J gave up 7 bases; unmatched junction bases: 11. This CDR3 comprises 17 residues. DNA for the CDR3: TGCGCCAGCAGCCAAGGGGAAGGCGGGGGGGCCCGTAATGAGCAGTTCTTC. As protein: CASSQGEGGGARNEQFF.

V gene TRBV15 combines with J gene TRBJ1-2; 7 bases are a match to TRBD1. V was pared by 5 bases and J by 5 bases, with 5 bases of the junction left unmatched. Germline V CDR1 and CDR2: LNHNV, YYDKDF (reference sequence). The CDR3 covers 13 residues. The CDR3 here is CATSPRGSYGYTF. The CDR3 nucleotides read TGTGCCACCAGCCCCAGGGGGTCGTATGGCTACACCTTC. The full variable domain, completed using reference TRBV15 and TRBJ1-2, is DAMVIQNPRYQVTQFGKPVTLSCSQTLNHNVMYWYQQKSSQAPKLLFHYYDKDFNNEADTPDNFQSRRPNTSFCFLDIRSPGLGDTAMYLCATSPRGSYGYTFGSGTRLTVV.

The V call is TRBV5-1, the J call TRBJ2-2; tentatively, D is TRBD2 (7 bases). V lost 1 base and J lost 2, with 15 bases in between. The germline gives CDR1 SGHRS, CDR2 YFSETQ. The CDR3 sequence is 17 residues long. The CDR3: CASSLLRGGPNTGELFF. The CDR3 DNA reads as TGCGCCAGCAGCTTGTTGCGCGGGGGCCCAAACACCGGGGAGCTGTTTTTT.